This TCR beta chain was identified in a study of T cell responses to AZD1222 COVID-19 vaccine. Across the study: Pooled samples include second doses given at about 4 or 12 weeks.

Regarding this clone: What it binds is unknown.

The repertoire was sequenced with immunoSEQ multiplex PCR; TCRdb's copy has only in-frame clones and lacks some. The sample consists of tens of thousands of clones, roughly 90% of them appearing once. The study, taken as a whole, reports: Repertoire samples came only from after the peak T cell response. Donors skewed white British and female; clonal diversity was possibly underestimated.

The sequence was obtained from an adult in good health. Sequencing was performed on peripheral blood, taken on day 0 of AZD1222 vaccination.

The CDR3 is CASSSEVAGYNEQFF. The CDR3 DNA reads as TGCGCCAGCAGTTCAGAGGTAGCGGGGTACAATGAGCAGTTCTTC. The rearrangement uses TRBV4-1 and TRBJ2-1; TRBD2 matches 8 bases. Germline V gives CDR1 MGHRA, CDR2 YSYEKL. The trim removed 6 bases at V and 4 bases at J, leaving 8 bases unmatched. CDR3 size: 15 residues.